This TCR beta chain derives from a study of response to subunit inactivated influenza vaccine. Notes on the study in general: The authors suggested that every seasonal influenza vaccination recruits few new T cells.

Using its own MiXCR run on the RT-PCR reads, TCRdb lists one record per CDR3 protein. The sample has about 780,000 distinct CDR3 sequences; around 20% are singletons. The germline gives CDR1 MNHEY, CDR2 SMNVEV (reference sequence). The CDR3 length is 14 residues. The ends were cut back, 3 bases at V and 3 bases at J, with 9 bases in the middle. This clonotype was observed a few times. What it binds is unknown. Sequenced material: PBMCs from blood, taken roughly 5 days after vaccination. The receptor's source is a man aged 50-59 years who received an inactivated influenza vaccine. The chain couples TRBV27 to TRBJ2-1; a possible D gene is TRBD2 (5 bases). CDR3 sequence: CASSFPSNYNEQFF. CDR3 DNA: TGTGCCAGCAGTTTTCCTAGCAACTACAATGAGCAGTTCTTC.